This T cell receptor (beta chain) emerged from a study of T cell changes during pregnancy in multiple sclerosis. Some clones are missing from TCRdb's copy, which holds only in-frame ones; the method was immunoSEQ multiplex PCR. Here the sample spans roughly 48,000 clones, roughly 92% being singletons. The CDR3 is 15 amino acids. Germline V gene data show CDR1 as MRHNA and CDR2 as SNTAGT. V lost 0 bases and J 5 bases, leaving 13 bases between the germline ends. The rearrangement links TRBV6-4 to TRBJ1-2; D is possibly TRBD1 (6 bases). This TCR was recovered from a female donor in good health, enrolled as a control in a pregnancy study. The source was CD4+ T cells from peripheral blood mononuclear cells, collected in the second trimester of pregnancy. CDR3 residues: CASSDSTGPRYGYTF. DNA for the CDR3: TGTGCCAGCAGTGACTCGACAGGCCCCCGTTATGGCTACACCTTC.